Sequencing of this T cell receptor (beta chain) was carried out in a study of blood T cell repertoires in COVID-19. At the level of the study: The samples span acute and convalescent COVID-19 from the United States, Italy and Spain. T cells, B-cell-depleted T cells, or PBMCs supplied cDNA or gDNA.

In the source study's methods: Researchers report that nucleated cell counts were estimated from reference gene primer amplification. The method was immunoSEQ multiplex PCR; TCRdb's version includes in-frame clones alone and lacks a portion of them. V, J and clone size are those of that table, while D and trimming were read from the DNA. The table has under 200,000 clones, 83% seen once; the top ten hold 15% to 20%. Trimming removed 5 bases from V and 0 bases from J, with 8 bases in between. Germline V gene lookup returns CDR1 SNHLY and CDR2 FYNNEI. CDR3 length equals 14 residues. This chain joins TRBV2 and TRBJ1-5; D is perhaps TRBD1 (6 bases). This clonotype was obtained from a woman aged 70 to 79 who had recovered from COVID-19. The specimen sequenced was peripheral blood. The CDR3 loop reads CASSKDSSNQPQHF. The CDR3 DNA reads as TGTGCCAGCAGTAAGGACAGTAGCAATCAGCCCCAGCATTTT.